This TCR beta chain was observed in a study of cytomegalovirus exposure and HLA in healthy donors. Study results and caveats: In vitro data verified a few CMV-associated chains as specific for CMV antigens.

The CDR3 length is 13 residues. CDR1 is SNHLY, CDR2 FYNNEI, per germline. The J segment lost 5 bases and the V segment lost 2 bases, leaving 2 bases of the junction unmatched. Generated by immunoSEQ multiplex PCR, the TCRdb table keeps only in-frame clones and is missing some. The data show 55,000 to 65,000 clones, under 95% seen once. About this clone itself: Its antigen is not known.

The chain couples TRBV2 to TRBJ2-5; 7 bases line up with TRBD1. The sequence was obtained from a man between 18 and 29 years old in good health and CMV-seronegative. Sequences were obtained from PBMCs. CDR3 DNA sequence: TGTGCCAGCAGTGAAACAGGGGCGGAGACCCAGTACTTC. It is translated as CASSETGAETQYF.